The 23 T cell receptor beta chains below were found in one sample sequenced in a study of T cell changes during pregnancy in multiple sclerosis. Profiling relied on immunoSEQ multiplex PCR, and the TCRdb table lists in-frame clones only, not all of them. The sample contains 30,000 to 45,000 clones, roughly 91% of which appear only once. The sample consisted of CD8+ T cells from peripheral blood mononuclear cells, taken in the second trimester of pregnancy. The receptors here all came from a female donor with multiple sclerosis, enrolled in a pregnancy study.

The chain uses TRBV30 and TRBJ1-2; D is unclear. The CDR3 loop spans 10 amino acids. V was shortened by 5 bases and J by 5 bases, with 6 bases between the two germline ends. CDR1 and CDR2 from the germline V gene are GTSNPN and SVGIG (reference sequence). The CDR3 DNA is TGTGCCTGGGACTTTTATGGCTACACCTTC. The encoded protein is CAWDFYGYTF.

The V and J genes are TRBV5-6 and TRBJ1-1; possibly TRBD1 for D (5 bases). The length of the CDR3 is 14 residues. CDR1 is SGHDT, CDR2 YYEEEE, per germline. V was shortened by 0 bases and J by 4 bases, with 10 bases between the two germline ends. Here the CDR3 DNA reads TGTGCCAGCAGCTTGGAGGTAGGGGCCACTGAAGCTTTCTTT. It specifies CASSLEVGATEAFF.

The chain employs TRBV27 and TRBJ1-4; 7 bases map to TRBD1. Trimming removed 6 bases from V and 7 bases from J; junction bases left unmatched: 11. Germline lookup yields CDR1 MNHEY and CDR2 SMNVEV (reference sequence). The CDR3 is made up of 15 amino acids. This CDR3 is CASSLSGTVTEKLFF. CDR3 coding DNA: TGTGCCAGCAGCCTCTCCGGGACAGTGACTGAAAAACTGTTTTTT.

This clone was seen once. The V gene is TRBV19, the J gene TRBJ1-5; D is possibly TRBD1 (6 bases). Looked up from germline, CDR1 is LNHDA and CDR2 is SQIVND (reference sequence). The CDR3 covers 16 residues. Trimming took 3 bases from V and 3 from J, leaving 15 bases between them. The CDR3 DNA follows: TGTGCCAGTAGTATTCCCGCGACAGGACACAATCAGCCCCAGCATTTT. It specifies CASSIPATGHNQPQHF.

V is TRBV30 and J is TRBJ2-1; 12 bases map to TRBD2. Germline V gives CDR1 GTSNPN, CDR2 SVGIG (reference sequence). The CDR3 consists of 14 residues. With V trimmed by 3 bases and J by 3 bases, 0 bases remained unmatched. In DNA, the CDR3 is TGTGCCTGGAGGACTAGCGGGAGCTACAATGAGCAGTTCTTC. This encodes CAWRTSGSYNEQFF. Using reference TRBV30 and TRBJ2-1 for the parts outside the CDR3, the full variable domain is SQTIHQWPATLVQPVGSPLSLECTVEGTSNPNLYWYRQAAGRGLQLLFYSVGIGQISSEVPQNLSASRPQDRQFILSSKKLLLSDSGFYLCAWRTSGSYNEQFFGPGTRLTVL.

The CDR3 region has the DNA TGTGCCAGCAGCGTAGATACAGTGAATCAGCCCCAGCATTTT. It codes for CASSVDTVNQPQHF. The chain couples TRBV9 to TRBJ1-5; D gene ambiguous. CDR3 length: 14 residues. Trimming shortened V by 0 bases and J by 4 bases, and 8 bases separated the two germline ends. Germline CDR1 SGDLS, CDR2 YYNGEE.

This chain connects TRBV19 to TRBJ1-2, with 7 bases matching TRBD1. Losses at the gene ends were 5 bases for V and 8 bases for J; bases not matched to a gene: 11. The germline V gene has CDR1 LNHDA and CDR2 SQIVND (reference sequence). The CDR3 length is 14 residues. CDR3 nucleotide sequence: TGTGCCAGTAGTTTCTCAGGGGGTGGAAGCGGCTACACCTTC. Amino acid sequence: CASSFSGGGSGYTF.

The J gene is TRBJ1-3, the V gene TRBV30; TRBD1 agrees at 8 bases. J was trimmed by 5 bases and V by 4 bases; bases with no gene match: 10. The CDR3 runs 15 residues. Germline CDR1 reads GTSNPN; CDR2 reads SVGIG (reference sequence). CDR3 sequence: CAWNPDRGRRNTIYF. The CDR3 DNA is TGTGCCTGGAACCCAGACAGGGGAAGAAGAAACACCATATATTTT.

The chain links TRBV5-1 to TRBJ2-1; 9 bases are a match to TRBD2. CDR3 length: 16 amino acids. Germline CDR1 SGHRS, CDR2 YFSETQ. The J segment lost 0 bases and the V segment lost 4 bases, leaving 5 bases of the junction unmatched. The CDR3 bases are TGCGCCAGCAGCCCAGTTAGCGGGAGCTCCTACAATGAGCAGTTCTTC. This sequence encodes CASSPVSGSSYNEQFF.

The rearrangement links TRBV6-6 to TRBJ1-1; no clear D. The CDR3 is 16 amino acids. The germline CDR1 and CDR2 sequences are MNHNY and SVGAGI (reference sequence). V was shortened by 7 bases and J by 3 bases, with 21 bases between the two germline ends. The CDR3, as DNA: TGTGCCAGCACTTTCCCGGAGGCGGGAGACTACACTGAAGCTTTCTTT. Translation gives CASTFPEAGDYTEAFF.

This chain links TRBV29-1 with TRBJ2-7; D gene ambiguous. V was trimmed by 2 bases and J by 4 bases, leaving 18 bases between them. The CDR3 is 15 residues long. Germline V CDR1 and CDR2: SQVTM, ANQGSEA. DNA of the CDR3: TGCAGCGTTGAATTACGGTACCGAGAGATTTACGAGCAGTACTTC. Protein: CSVELRYREIYEQYF.

This clone occurred once. The chain couples TRBV27 to TRBJ2-2, with no clear D. The germline V and J ends were trimmed by 0 bases and 0 bases, with 5 bases remaining between them. The germline V gene encodes CDR1 MNHEY and CDR2 SMNVEV (reference sequence). The CDR3 covers 15 residues. The CDR3 region is CASSLSLANTGELFF. The CDR3 nucleotides read TGTGCCAGCAGTTTATCACTCGCGAACACCGGGGAGCTGTTTTTT.

The genes are TRBV6-5 and TRBJ1-2; D may be TRBD1 (6 bases). Germline V CDR1 and CDR2: MNHEY, SVGAGI. V gave up 2 bases and J gave up 6 bases, with 10 bases separating them. The CDR3 length is 13 residues. The CDR3 DNA reads TGTGCCAGCAGTTACACCGAGGGGGATGGCTACACCTTC. Residues: CASSYTEGDGYTF.

This clone was seen a single time. J is TRBJ2-7 and V is TRBV6-6, with 7 nucleotides matching TRBD1. V lost 2 bases, J lost 6 bases, and 10 bases stayed unmatched. The length of the CDR3 is 15 residues. Per the germline V gene, CDR1 is MNHNY and CDR2 is SVGAGI (reference sequence). The CDR3 bases are TGTGCCAGCAGTTACCAGATCGGGACAGCTTCCGAGCAGTACTTC. This sequence encodes CASSYQIGTASEQYF.

The chain links TRBV2 to TRBJ1-5; 8 nucleotides agree with TRBD1. This CDR3 comprises 15 residues. Germline V CDR1 and CDR2: SNHLY, FYNNEI. Trimming at V came to 6 bases and at J to 2 bases, leaving 6 bases not matched to a gene. The CDR3 reads CASSTGGTGNQPQHF. The CDR3 nucleotides read TGTGCCAGCAGCACAGGGGGGACGGGCAATCAGCCCCAGCATTTT.

The gene calls are TRBV4-3 and TRBJ2-7; 7 bases are shared with TRBD1. CDR3 length: 15 residues. Germline V lookup: CDR1 LGHNA, CDR2 YSLEER. Germline trimming cut 0 bases from V and 1 base from J; bases unmatched to any gene: 3. The CDR3 sequence is CASSQDPTGSYEQYF. The CDR3 bases are TGCGCCAGCAGCCAAGACCCGACAGGGTCCTACGAGCAGTACTTC.

J is TRBJ2-1 and V is TRBV6-1; maybe TRBD2 (5 bases). Trimming stripped 4 bases from V and 0 bases from J, with 10 bases between. Per germline, CDR1 MNHNS and CDR2 SASEGT. The CDR3 extends over 15 amino acids. The CDR3, as DNA: TGTGCCAGCAGTGGCGACGCGGGCTCCTACAATGAGCAGTTCTTC. It yields the protein CASSGDAGSYNEQFF.

V usage is TRBV29-1 and J usage is TRBJ2-7; a weak D match, TRBD2 (6 bases). The germline V and J ends were trimmed by 1 base and 3 bases, with 16 bases remaining between them. The CDR3 contains 15 residues. CDR1 is SQVTM and CDR2 is ANQGSEA in the germline V gene. The CDR3 protein is CSVEGQGSGDYEQYF. The CDR3 nucleotides read TGCAGCGTTGAAGGCCAGGGCTCGGGGGACTACGAGCAGTACTTC.

This rearrangement joins TRBV4-1 to TRBJ2-5; 7 bases line up with TRBD2. The CDR3 spans 15 residues. Germline CDR1 MGHRA, CDR2 YSYEKL. Trimming removed 3 bases from V and 3 bases from J; junction bases left unmatched: 7. In DNA, the CDR3 is TGCGCCAGCAGCCACTCCCGGCTAGCGGAAGAGACCCAGTACTTC. Its translation: CASSHSRLAEETQYF.

The V call is TRBV6-6, the J call TRBJ1-5, with a possible D match to TRBD1 (5 bases). Germline V gives CDR1 MNHNY, CDR2 SVGAGI (reference sequence). CDR3 length: 16 amino acids. The V end lost 5 bases, the J end lost 0 bases, and 14 bases lay between the germline ends. For the CDR3, the DNA is TGTGCCAGCAGTCTGCCGACAGAATATAGCAATCAGCCCCAGCATTTT. Translation: CASSLPTEYSNQPQHF.

The V call is TRBV10-3, the J call TRBJ1-1; 7 nucleotides agree with TRBD1. CDR3 size: 14 residues. J gave up 4 bases and V 10 bases, and 12 bases lay outside the gene matches. The V gene's germline CDR1 is ENHRY and CDR2 SYGVKD. CDR3 sequence: CATRSQGRLTEAFF. CDR3 nucleotides: TGTGCCACTAGATCACAGGGGAGACTCACTGAAGCTTTCTTT.

This chain uses TRBV4-1 with TRBJ1-2; D is undetermined. Per germline, CDR1 MGHRA and CDR2 YSYEKL. V lost 0 bases to trimming and J lost 4 bases, with 9 bases between them. There are 14 residues in the CDR3. The CDR3 coding sequence is TGCGCCAGCAGCCAAGAGGAGAGACTCTATGGCTACACCTTC. Translation gives CASSQEERLYGYTF.

This clone was found once. The genes are TRBV7-2 and TRBJ2-7; 7 nucleotides match TRBD2. Germline V gives CDR1 SGHTA, CDR2 FQGNSA. The ends lost 2 bases at V and 4 bases at J; junction bases unmatched: 8. This CDR3 has 15 amino acids. The CDR3 spells CASSLNLAVFYEQYF. DNA of the CDR3: TGTGCCAGCAGCTTAAACCTAGCGGTTTTTTACGAGCAGTACTTC.